The next 7 T cell receptor beta chains were all read from a single sample in a study of T cell responses to AZD1222 COVID-19 vaccine. Some clones are missing from TCRdb's copy, which holds only in-frame ones; the method was immunoSEQ multiplex PCR. In the table there are some 130,000 clones, around 92% of which are singletons. The sample here was peripheral blood, taken 28 days after the second AZD1222 dose. The receptor set was obtained from an adult who received the AZD1222 COVID-19 vaccine.

V and J are TRBV6-2 or TRBV6-3 and TRBJ1-2; D remains ambiguous. This CDR3 has 16 amino acids. CDR1 and CDR2 (germline): MNHEY, SVGEGT. Trimming stripped 4 bases from V and 4 bases from J, with 19 bases between. The CDR3 DNA sequence: TGTGCCAGCAGTTCCCTCCGGTCACGGACGTTCTATGGCTACACCTTC. Translation: CASSSLRSRTFYGYTF.

This chain uses TRBV19 with TRBJ1-2; 7 nucleotides align to TRBD1. V was pared by 6 bases and J by 4 bases, with 17 bases of the junction left unmatched. This CDR3 spans 17 amino acids. The germline V gene encodes CDR1 LNHDA and CDR2 SQIVND (reference sequence). CDR3 sequence: CASRESRGLVSPYGYTF. Written as DNA, the CDR3 is TGTGCCAGTAGGGAGTCAAGGGGGCTAGTCTCCCCCTATGGCTACACCTTC.

Comment on this clone: Other DNA sequences of this sample code for an identical CDR3. The CDR3 loop is CAISGLAGVTDTQYF. CDR3 DNA: TGTGCCATCAGTGGACTAGCGGGAGTCACAGATACGCAGTATTTT. The rearrangement uses TRBV10-3 and TRBJ2-3, with 12 bases aligning to TRBD2. Germline assignment: CDR1 ENHRY and CDR2 SYGVKD. The length of the CDR3 is 15 residues. V gave up 4 bases and J gave up 2 bases; unmatched junction bases: 1.

The chain has TRBV14 and TRBJ1-2, with TRBD1 matching over 7 bases. Germline V gives CDR1 SGHDN, CDR2 FVKESK. The CDR3 has 15 amino acids. V lost 4 bases and J lost 4; bases outside the gene matches: 9. CDR3 in DNA: TGTGCCAGCAGCCCAACGTGGACAGGCCTCTATGGCTACACCTTC. It translates to CASSPTWTGLYGYTF.

The V and J genes are TRBV9 and TRBJ1-2; 8 positions agree with TRBD1. Trimming cost V 0 bases and J 2 bases; bases outside gene matches: 9. CDR3 size: 17 residues. Germline CDR1 is SGDLS and CDR2 is YYNGEE. The CDR3 sequence is CASSVVPSGTGNYGYTF. The CDR3 region has the DNA TGTGCCAGCAGCGTAGTACCCTCCGGGACAGGCAACTATGGCTACACCTTC.

CDR3 in amino acids: CASSQLGRVDTGELFF. As DNA, the CDR3 is TGTGCCAGCAGCCAACTTGGCAGGGTGGACACCGGGGAGCTGTTTTTT. V and J are TRBV3-1 (or the pseudogene TRBV3-2) and TRBJ2-2; tentatively, D is TRBD1 (5 bases). Germline CDR1 and CDR2: LGHDT and YNNKEL (reference sequence). This CDR3 is 16 amino acids long. V gave up 2 bases and J gave up 3 bases, with 13 bases separating them.

J is TRBJ1-1 and V is TRBV5-1; possibly TRBD1 for D (6 bases). In germline, CDR1 is SGHRS, CDR2 YFSETQ. This CDR3 has 18 amino acids. Trimming removed 6 bases from V and 0 bases from J, with 24 bases in between. The CDR3 nucleotides are TGCGCCAGCAAAACTTTAGGACAGTCTGACCCTGTGAACACTGAAGCTTTCTTT. Its protein product is CASKTLGQSDPVNTEAFF.